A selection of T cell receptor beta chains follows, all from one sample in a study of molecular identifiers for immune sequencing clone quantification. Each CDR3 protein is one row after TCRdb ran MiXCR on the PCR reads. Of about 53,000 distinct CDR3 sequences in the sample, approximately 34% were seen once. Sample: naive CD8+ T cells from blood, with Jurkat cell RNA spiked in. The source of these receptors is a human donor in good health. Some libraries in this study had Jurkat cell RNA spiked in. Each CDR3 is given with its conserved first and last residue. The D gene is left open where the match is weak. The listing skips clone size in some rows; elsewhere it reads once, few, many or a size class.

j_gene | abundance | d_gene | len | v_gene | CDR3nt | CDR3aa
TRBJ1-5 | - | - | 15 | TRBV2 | TGTGCCAGCAGTGAAGTGAGCCGGGTTTATCAGCCCCAGCATTTT | CASSEVSRVYQPQHF
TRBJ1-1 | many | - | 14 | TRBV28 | TGTGCCAGCAGTTTCGAGGGAATGAACACTGAAGCTTTCTTT | CASSFEGMNTEAFF
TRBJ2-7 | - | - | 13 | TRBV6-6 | TGTGCCGGCTCCTGGACAGATTCCTACAAGCAGTACTTC | CAGSWTDSYKQYF
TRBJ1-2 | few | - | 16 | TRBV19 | TGTGCCAGTAGTTCTCACAGTGTTTTAGCTAACTATGGCTACACCTTC | CASSSHSVLANYGYTF
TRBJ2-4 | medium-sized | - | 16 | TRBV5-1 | TGCGCCAGCAGCTTGGACGGAAGCCTAGCCAAAAACATTCAGTACTTC | CASSLDGSLAKNIQYF
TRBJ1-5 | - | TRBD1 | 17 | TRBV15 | TGTGCCACCAGCAGAGAGCCCCGGACAGGAGACAATCAGCCCCAGCATTTT | CATSREPRTGDNQPQHF
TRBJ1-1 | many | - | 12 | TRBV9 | TGTGCCAGCAGCAGTGAGAGCCTTGAAGCTTTCTTT | CASSSESLEAFF
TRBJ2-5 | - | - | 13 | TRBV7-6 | TGTGCCAGCAGCGCACCTCCCCAAGAGACCCAGTACTTC | CASSAPPQETQYF
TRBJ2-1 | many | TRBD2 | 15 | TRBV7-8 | TGTGCCAGCAGCTTACCCCCTGGACTAGCCACCGAGCAGTTCTTC | CASSLPPGLATEQFF
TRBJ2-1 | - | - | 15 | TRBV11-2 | TGTGCCAGCAGCTTACTGGCTAGTCACTTCGTTGAGCAGTTCTTC | CASSLLASHFVEQFF
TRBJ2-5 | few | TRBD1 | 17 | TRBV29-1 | TGCAGCGCTTTGTCACATTCCCGGGACAGGGGGATAGAGACCCAGTACTTC | CSALSHSRDRGIETQYF
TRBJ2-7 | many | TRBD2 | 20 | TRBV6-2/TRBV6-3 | TGTGCCAGCAGTTACTCGCCGGCTGGTGCGGGAGGAAGACCCGGGTACGAGCAGTACTTC | CASSYSPAGAGGRPGYEQYF
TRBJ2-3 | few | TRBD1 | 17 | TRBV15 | TGTGCCACCAGCAGAGGATTTGACAGGGAAGGGACAGATACGCAGTATTTT | CATSRGFDREGTDTQYF
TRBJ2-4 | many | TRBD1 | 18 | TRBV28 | TGTGCCAGCAGTTCCCGAACGGACAGGAAGGCGACTTTAGCCATTCAGTACTTC | CASSSRTDRKATLAIQYF
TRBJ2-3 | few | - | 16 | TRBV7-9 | TGTGCCAGCAGCTTTTCAGGGGGGTTTAGCACAGATACGCAGTATTTT | CASSFSGGFSTDTQYF
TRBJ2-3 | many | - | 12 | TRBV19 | TGTGCCAGTAGTATATTCGAAGATACGCAGTATTTT | CASSIFEDTQYF
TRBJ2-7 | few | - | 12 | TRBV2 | TGTGCCAGCAGTGAACCCAGCTACGAGCAGTACTTC | CASSEPSYEQYF
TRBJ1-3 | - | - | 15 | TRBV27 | TGTGCCAGCAGTTTACGGGGGCAATTGGGAAACACCATATATTTT | CASSLRGQLGNTIYF
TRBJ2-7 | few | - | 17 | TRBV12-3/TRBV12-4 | TGTGCCAGCAGTTTAGCGCTTTTCCAGGACATCAGCTACGAGCAGTACTTC | CASSLALFQDISYEQYF
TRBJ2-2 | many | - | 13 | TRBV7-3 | TGTGCCAGCAGCTTAAAGGAAACCGGGGAGCTGTTTTTT | CASSLKETGELFF
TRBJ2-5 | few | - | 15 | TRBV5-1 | TGCGCCAGCAGCTTGGACCGGACAGCCCAAGAGACCCAGTACTTC | CASSLDRTAQETQYF
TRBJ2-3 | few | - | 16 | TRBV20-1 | TGCAGTGCTAGAGATACGGACCGCTGGGGTGCAGATACGCAGTATTTT | CSARDTDRWGADTQYF
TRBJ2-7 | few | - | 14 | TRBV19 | TGTGCCAGTAGTTGGACACTGGGGGTCTACGAGCAGTACTTC | CASSWTLGVYEQYF
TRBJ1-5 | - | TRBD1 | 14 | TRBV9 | TGTGCCAGCAGCGTAGCAGGGGGCCATCAGCCCCAGCATTTT | CASSVAGGHQPQHF
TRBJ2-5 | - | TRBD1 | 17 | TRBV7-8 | TGTGCCAGCAGCTTAGCGGGCCAGGGGGCGTCCGTGAAGACCCAGTACTTC | CASSLAGQGASVKTQYF
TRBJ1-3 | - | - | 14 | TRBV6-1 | TGTGCCACCGGATCTAGAGTGCCGGTAAACACCATATATTTT | CATGSRVPVNTIYF
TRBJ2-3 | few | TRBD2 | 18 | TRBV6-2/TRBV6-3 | TGTGCCAGCAGTTACAACTTCGAGGCTAGCGGGAGCCCAGATACGCAGTATTTT | CASSYNFEASGSPDTQYF
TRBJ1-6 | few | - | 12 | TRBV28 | TGTGCCAGCAGTCCCGGATCGTCACCCCTCCACTTT | CASSPGSSPLHF
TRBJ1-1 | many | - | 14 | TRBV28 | TGTGCCAGCAGTTCCCCTTCGGGACCGCTTGAAGCTTTCTTT | CASSSPSGPLEAFF
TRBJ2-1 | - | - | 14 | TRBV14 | TGTGCCAGCAGCCAAGGGTTCGGGGTGGAGGAGCAGTTCTTC | CASSQGFGVEEQFF
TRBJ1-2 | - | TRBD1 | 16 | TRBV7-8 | TGTGCCAGCAGCTCGTTAATGACAGGGGGACCCTATGGCTACACCTTC | CASSSLMTGGPYGYTF
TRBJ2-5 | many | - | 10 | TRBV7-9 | TGTGCCAGCAGCCAAGAGACCCAGTACTTC | CASSQETQYF
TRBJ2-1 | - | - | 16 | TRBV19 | TGTGCCAGTACCCCGCGGTACGGGAAGGGCTACAATGAGCAGTTCTTC | CASTPRYGKGYNEQFF
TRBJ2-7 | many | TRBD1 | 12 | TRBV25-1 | TGTGCCAGCAGTGGAACAGGGGGCGAGCAGTACTTC | CASSGTGGEQYF
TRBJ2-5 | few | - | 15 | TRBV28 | TGTGCCAGCAGTTTATGGGGGGGAGCGCGGGAGACCCAGTACTTC | CASSLWGGARETQYF
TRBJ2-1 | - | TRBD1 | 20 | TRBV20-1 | TGCAGTGCTAGAGCCCCCGGGACAGGTAACTTCCTCAGCTCCTACAATGAGCAGTTCTTC | CSARAPGTGNFLSSYNEQFF
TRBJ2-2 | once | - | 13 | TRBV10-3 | TGTGCCATCAGTCTAGACCCGCGCGGGGAGCTGTTTTTT | CAISLDPRGELFF
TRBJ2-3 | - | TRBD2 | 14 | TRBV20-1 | TGCGGTGCTAGCCTAGCGGGAAGTTTAGATACGCAGTATTTT | CGASLAGSLDTQYF
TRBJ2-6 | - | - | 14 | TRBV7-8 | TGTGCCAGCAGCTTTGTCTCTGGGGCCAACGTCCTGACTTTC | CASSFVSGANVLTF
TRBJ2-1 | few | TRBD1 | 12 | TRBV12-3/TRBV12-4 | TGTGCCAGCGGGACAGGGGGCAATGAGCAGTTCTTC | CASGTGGNEQFF
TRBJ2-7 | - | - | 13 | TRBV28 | TGTGCCAGCAGTCCGACCCTGGGCTACGAGCAGTACTTC | CASSPTLGYEQYF
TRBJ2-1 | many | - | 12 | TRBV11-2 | TGTGCCAGCAGCTTAGCGAGTTATGAGCAGTTCTTC | CASSLASYEQFF
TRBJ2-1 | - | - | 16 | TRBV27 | TGTGCCAGCAGATTAACTGGCGGGGCCACCAACAATGAGCAGTTCTTC | CASRLTGGATNNEQFF
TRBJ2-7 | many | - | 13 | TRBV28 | TGTGCCAGCAGTTCCACCTCCAACTACGAGCAGTACTTC | CASSSTSNYEQYF
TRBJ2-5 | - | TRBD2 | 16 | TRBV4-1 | TGCGCCAGCAGCCCGAGAAGCGGGAGGGCCTTTGAGACCCAGTACTTC | CASSPRSGRAFETQYF
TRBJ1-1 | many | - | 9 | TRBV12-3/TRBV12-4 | TGTGCCATCGAACCTGGGCCTTTCTTT | CAIEPGPFF
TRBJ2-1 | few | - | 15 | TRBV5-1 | TGCGCCAGCAGCTTAATGCCCGACATTTACAATGAGCAGTTCTTC | CASSLMPDIYNEQFF
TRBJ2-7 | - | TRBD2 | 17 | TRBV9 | TGTGCCAGCAGCGTGGGGCGGGGACTAGCGGGACCCTACGAGCAGTACTTC | CASSVGRGLAGPYEQYF
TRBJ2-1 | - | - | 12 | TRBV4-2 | TGTGCCAGCAGCCTTAGTCGCAATGAGCAGTTCTTC | CASSLSRNEQFF
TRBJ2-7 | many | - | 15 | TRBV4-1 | TGCGCCAGCAGCCAAGGGGCCCAGCTGAACTACGAGCAGTACTTC | CASSQGAQLNYEQYF
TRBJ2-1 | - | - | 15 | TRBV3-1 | TGTGCCAGCAGCCTATTGTGGCGGGAAATGGATGAGCAGTTCTTC | CASSLLWREMDEQFF
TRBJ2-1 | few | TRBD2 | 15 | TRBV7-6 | TGTGCCAGCAGCTCCCCGGGACTAGCCGACAATGAGCAGTTCTTC | CASSSPGLADNEQFF
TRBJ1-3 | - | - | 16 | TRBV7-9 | TGTGCCAGCAGCTCCACAGCATTAGAAACTGGAAACACCATATATTTT | CASSSTALETGNTIYF
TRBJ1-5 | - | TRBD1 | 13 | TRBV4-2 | TGTGCCATCAGCCTAGGGGGCCGTCAGCCCCAGCATTTT | CAISLGGRQPQHF